The rows below give T cell receptor beta chains drawn from one sample of a study of blood T cell repertoires in COVID-19. Here immunoSEQ multiplex PCR was the method, and the copy in TCRdb shows in-frame clones only, minus some. The sample carries some 250,000 clones, approximately 88% recorded once. Input material: peripheral blood. Receptors originate from a man aged 35 to 55 with acute or convalescent COVID-19. The CDR3 runs from the conserved cysteine through the conserved F or W. The D gene is left open where the match is weak. Some rows have no size entry. The others give once, few or many, or a class for an expanded clone.

clone_size	d_call	v_call	j_call	cdr3_aa	cdr3_nt
NA	NA	TRBV30	TRBJ2-3	CAWSDASGSTDTQYF	TGTGCCTGGAGCGACGCCAGCGGAAGCACAGATACGCAGTATTTT
NA	TRBD1	TRBV19	TRBJ2-7	CASSTPGQGIYEQYF	TGTGCCAGTAGTACGCCGGGACAGGGGATCTACGAGCAGTACTTC
few	NA	TRBV25-1	TRBJ1-2	CASSGTGQNYGYTF	TGTGCCAGCAGTGGAACTGGACAGAACTATGGCTACACCTTC
NA	NA	TRBV11-2	TRBJ2-3	CASSYFLRDTDTQYF	TGTGCCAGCAGCTATTTCCTACGGGACACAGATACGCAGTATTTT
NA	NA	TRBV5-1	TRBJ1-1	CASSAGVGTEAFF	TGCGCCAGCAGCGCCGGGGTTGGGACTGAAGCTTTCTTT
NA	NA	TRBV19	TRBJ1-2	CASSIGGGSGYTF	TGTGCCAGTAGTATCGGTGGAGGCTCGGGCTACACCTTC
NA	NA	TRBV11-1	TRBJ1-1	CASSSHGDTEAFF	TGTGCCAGCAGTTCCCACGGGGACACTGAAGCTTTCTTT
NA	NA	TRBV9	TRBJ1-2	CASSTHPGVPQLDYGYTF	TGTGCCAGCAGCACTCACCCAGGGGTCCCACAGCTTGACTATGGCTACACCTTC
once	TRBD1	TRBV27	TRBJ2-7	CASSFDRDRGEQYF	TGTGCCAGCAGTTTTGACAGGGATCGAGGGGAGCAGTACTTC
NA	TRBD2	TRBV5-1	TRBJ2-1	CASSLGLAGNYNEQFF	TGCGCCAGCAGCTTGGGACTAGCGGGGAATTATAATGAGCAGTTCTTC
NA	TRBD2	TRBV19	TRBJ2-5	CASSIGLMSGEETQYF	TGTGCCAGTAGTATAGGGCTGATGAGCGGGGAAGAGACCCAGTACTTC
NA	NA	TRBV13	TRBJ1-1	CASSLDGQGNTEAFF	TGTGCCAGCAGCCTGGACGGCCAGGGCAACACTGAAGCTTTCTTT
NA	TRBD1	TRBV9	TRBJ1-1	CASSGGGQGAWVAFF	TGTGCCAGCAGCGGTGGGGGACAGGGGGCTTGGGTAGCTTTCTTT
NA	NA	TRBV11-3	TRBJ2-2	CASSLTFGRVTGELFF	TGTGCCAGCAGCTTAACATTCGGCAGGGTCACCGGGGAGCTGTTTTTT
few	NA	TRBV5-4	TRBJ1-1	CASSSAGDVNTEAFF	TGTGCCAGCAGCTCTGCAGGGGATGTGAACACTGAAGCTTTCTTT
NA	NA	TRBV7-2	TRBJ2-7	CASRKTLGQSRTYEQYF	TGTGCCAGCAGAAAAACTCTCGGACAGAGTCGAACCTACGAGCAGTACTTC
NA	NA	TRBV5-1	TRBJ2-7	CASSPRAALYEQYF	TGCGCCAGCTCCCCGAGGGCTGCGTTATACGAGCAGTACTTC
once	NA	TRBV6-6	TRBJ1-2	CASIDGINYGYTF	TGTGCCAGCATTGACGGGATTAACTATGGCTACACCTTC
NA	TRBD1	TRBV12-3/TRBV12-4	TRBJ2-2	CASNSGGGGELFF	TGTGCCAGCAATTCAGGGGGTGGCGGGGAGCTGTTTTTT
NA	NA	TRBV15	TRBJ1-4	CATSRDRESKEKLFF	TGTGCCACCAGCAGAGATCGCGAGAGTAAGGAAAAACTGTTTTTT
NA	NA	TRBV11-2	TRBJ2-1	CASSKDNLAGVSNEQFF	TGTGCCAGCAGCAAAGACAATCTGGCAGGGGTTTCCAATGAGCAGTTCTTC
NA	TRBD2	TRBV2	TRBJ2-3	CASSSPLAATDTQYF	TGTGCCAGCAGCTCACCTCTAGCGGCCACAGATACGCAGTATTTT
NA	TRBD1	TRBV19	TRBJ1-2	CASSRGDRVVIGYTF	TGTGCCAGTAGCAGGGGGGACAGGGTGGTAATTGGCTACACCTTC
NA	TRBD1	TRBV28	TRBJ1-5	CASRLPGQFNSNQPQHF	TGTGCCAGCAGGTTACCGGGACAGTTTAACAGCAATCAGCCCCAGCATTTT
NA	NA	TRBV19	TRBJ1-2	CASSMGDISYGYTF	TGTGCCAGTAGTATGGGAGACATCTCATATGGCTACACCTTC
NA	TRBD2	TRBV6-4	TRBJ2-1	CASSPGLAGGEQFF	TGTGCCAGCAGTCCTGGACTAGCGGGAGGGGAGCAGTTCTTC
once	NA	TRBV5-8	TRBJ1-2	CASSLSPGRDYGYTF	TGTGCCAGCAGCTTGTCGCCGGGGAGGGACTATGGCTACACCTTC
NA	NA	TRBV6-5	TRBJ2-7	CASSYGRDTPYEQYF	TGTGCCAGCAGTTATGGTCGGGACACCCCCTACGAGCAGTACTTC
NA	TRBD2	TRBV9	TRBJ2-2	CASSLSGFSGAATNTGELFF	TGTGCCAGCAGCCTCTCCGGGTTTAGCGGGGCCGCTACGAACACCGGGGAGCTGTTTTTT
NA	NA	TRBV3-1/TRBV3-2	TRBJ1-1	CASSLREGGTIRGTEAFF	TGTGCCAGCAGCCTCAGGGAGGGAGGGACGATACGGGGCACTGAAGCTTTCTTT
NA	TRBD1	TRBV7-9	TRBJ1-2	CASSSDRAIYGYTF	TGTGCCAGCAGCTCGGACAGGGCTATATATGGCTACACCTTC
once	NA	TRBV30	TRBJ2-7	CAWSLDWAGEQYF	TGTGCCTGGTCCTTAGATTGGGCCGGCGAGCAGTACTTC
NA	NA	TRBV5-5	TRBJ1-5	CASSLDGGRQPQHF	TGTGCCAGCAGCTTGGACGGGGGGCGTCAGCCCCAGCATTTT
NA	NA	TRBV4-1	TRBJ2-1	CASSQARDLSSYNEQFF	TGCGCCAGCAGCCAGGCCCGGGACTTGAGCTCCTACAATGAGCAGTTCTTC
NA	TRBD2	TRBV4-3	TRBJ2-7	CASSHPPGLAGVLSYEQYF	TGCGCCAGCAGCCATCCCCCGGGACTAGCGGGAGTTTTGTCCTACGAGCAGTACTTC
few	TRBD1	TRBV7-9	TRBJ2-1	CASSPGYRGHDEQFF	TGTGCCAGCAGCCCAGGTTACAGGGGGCACGATGAGCAGTTCTTC
NA	TRBD2	TRBV30	TRBJ2-3	CAWSAGGDGTQYF	TGTGCCTGGAGCGCCGGGGGGGATGGCACGCAGTATTTT
NA	NA	TRBV7-9	TRBJ2-7	CASSSSRGSYEQYF	TGTGCCAGCAGCTCAAGTCGGGGATCCTACGAGCAGTACTTC
NA	NA	TRBV6-6	TRBJ1-6	CASSPRVANSPLHF	TGTGCCAGCAGTCCCCGGGTTGCGAATTCACCCCTCCACTTT
NA	NA	TRBV5-5	TRBJ1-2	CASSLAWTRAILNYGYTF	TGTGCCAGCAGCTTGGCGTGGACACGGGCTATCCTTAACTATGGCTACACCTTC
NA	NA	TRBV15	TRBJ1-3	CATSRDLDTIYF	TGTGCCACCAGCAGAGATCTAGACACCATATATTTT
once	TRBD2	TRBV5-1	TRBJ2-5	CASSLASGSVETQYF	TGCGCCAGCAGCTTGGCTAGCGGGAGTGTTGAGACCCAGTACTTC
NA	TRBD2	TRBV27	TRBJ2-7	CASSPESGSSYEQYF	TGTGCCAGCAGTCCTGAAAGCGGGAGCTCCTACGAGCAGTACTTC
NA	NA	TRBV27	TRBJ2-5	CASSAQGGKETQYF	TGTGCCAGCAGTGCGCAGGGAGGAAAAGAGACCCAGTACTTC
NA	NA	TRBV3-1/TRBV3-2	TRBJ1-6	CASSPYRDGASPLHF	TGTGCCAGCAGCCCTTACAGGGATGGGGCATCACCCCTCCACTTT
NA	TRBD1	TRBV19	TRBJ1-4	CASSPEGQNEKLFF	TGTGCCAGTAGCCCGGAGGGACAGAATGAAAAACTGTTTTTT
NA	TRBD1	TRBV29-1	TRBJ2-1	CSVAGQGTYNEQFF	TGCAGCGTCGCGGGACAGGGGACCTACAATGAGCAGTTCTTC
NA	NA	TRBV3-1/TRBV3-2	TRBJ2-5	CASSPVLGLDKETQYF	TGTGCCAGCAGCCCAGTTCTGGGGCTAGATAAAGAGACCCAGTACTTC
NA	TRBD1	TRBV5-4	TRBJ1-1	CASSSPGQGAPETEAFF	TGTGCCAGCAGCTCCCCGGGACAGGGGGCCCCGGAGACTGAAGCTTTCTTT
NA	NA	TRBV10-1	TRBJ1-5	CASSTNRVQRDKPQHF	TGCGCCAGCAGTACTAACAGGGTCCAAAGGGATAAGCCCCAGCATTTT
NA	NA	TRBV5-1	TRBJ2-7	CASSLWPGESYEQYF	TGCGCCAGCAGCTTGTGGCCCGGGGAATCCTACGAGCAGTACTTC
NA	NA	TRBV20-1	TRBJ1-1	CSASNFQVNTEAFF	TGCAGTGCTAGTAATTTCCAGGTGAACACTGAAGCTTTCTTT
NA	TRBD1	TRBV4-3	TRBJ1-3	CASSQGQGISGNTIYF	TGCGCCAGCAGCCAGGGACAGGGGATTTCTGGAAACACCATATATTTT
NA	TRBD1	TRBV7-9	TRBJ1-1	CASSREGGEAFF	TGTGCCAGCAGCAGAGAAGGGGGCGAAGCTTTCTTT